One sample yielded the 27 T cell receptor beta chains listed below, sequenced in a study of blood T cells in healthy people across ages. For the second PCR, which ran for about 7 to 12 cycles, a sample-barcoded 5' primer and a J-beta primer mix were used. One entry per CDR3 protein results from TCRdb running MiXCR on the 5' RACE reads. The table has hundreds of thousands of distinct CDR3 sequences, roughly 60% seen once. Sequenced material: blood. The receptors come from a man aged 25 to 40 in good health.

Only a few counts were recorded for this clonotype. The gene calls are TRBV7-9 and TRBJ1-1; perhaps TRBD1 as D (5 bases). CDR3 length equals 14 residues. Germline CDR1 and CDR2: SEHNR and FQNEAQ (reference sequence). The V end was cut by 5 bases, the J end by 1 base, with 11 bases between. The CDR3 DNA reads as TGTGCCAGCAGCCCCGGGGGGTCGAACACTGAAGCTTTCTTT. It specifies CASSPGGSNTEAFF.

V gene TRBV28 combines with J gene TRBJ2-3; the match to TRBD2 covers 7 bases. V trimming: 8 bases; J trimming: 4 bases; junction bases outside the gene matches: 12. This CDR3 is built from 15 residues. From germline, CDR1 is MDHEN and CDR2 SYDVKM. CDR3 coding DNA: TGTGCCAGCCAAGGCACGGGGGGTTCAGCAGATACGCAGTATTTT. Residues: CASQGTGGSADTQYF.

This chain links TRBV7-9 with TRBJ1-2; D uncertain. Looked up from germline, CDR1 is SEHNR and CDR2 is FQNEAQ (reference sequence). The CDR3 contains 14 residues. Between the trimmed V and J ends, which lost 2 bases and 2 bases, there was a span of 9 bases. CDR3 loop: CASSLRGTNYGYTF. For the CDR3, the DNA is TGTGCCAGCAGCTTAAGAGGAACCAACTATGGCTACACCTTC.

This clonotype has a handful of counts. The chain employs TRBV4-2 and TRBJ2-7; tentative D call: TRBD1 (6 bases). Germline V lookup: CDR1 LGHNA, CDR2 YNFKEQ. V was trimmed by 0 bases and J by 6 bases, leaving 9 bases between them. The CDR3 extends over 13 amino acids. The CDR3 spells CASSQDGTREQYF. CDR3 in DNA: TGTGCCAGCAGCCAAGACGGGACACGCGAGCAGTACTTC.

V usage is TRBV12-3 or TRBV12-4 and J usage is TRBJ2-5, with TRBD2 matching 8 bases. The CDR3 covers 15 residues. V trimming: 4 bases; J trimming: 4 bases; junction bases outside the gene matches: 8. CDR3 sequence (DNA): TGTGCCAGCAGTTCCCCGGGACTAGTCGGAGAGACCCAGTACTTC. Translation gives CASSSPGLVGETQYF.

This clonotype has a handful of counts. This CDR3 reads CASSLLSAAQETQYF. Written as DNA, the CDR3 is TGTGCCAGCAGTTTATTATCAGCGGCCCAAGAGACCCAGTACTTC. The gene calls are TRBV27 and TRBJ2-5; TRBD2 might be the D (5 bases). Trimming removed 1 base from V and 1 base from J, with 10 bases in between. There are 15 residues in the CDR3. Germline V lookup: CDR1 MNHEY, CDR2 SMNVEV (reference sequence).

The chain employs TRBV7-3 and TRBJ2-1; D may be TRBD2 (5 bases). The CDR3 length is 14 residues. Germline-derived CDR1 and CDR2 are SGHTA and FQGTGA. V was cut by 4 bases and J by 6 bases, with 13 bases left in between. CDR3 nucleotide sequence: TGTGCCAGCAGCTCCGGCGGAGGTCTCAATGAGCAGTTCTTC. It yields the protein CASSSGGGLNEQFF.

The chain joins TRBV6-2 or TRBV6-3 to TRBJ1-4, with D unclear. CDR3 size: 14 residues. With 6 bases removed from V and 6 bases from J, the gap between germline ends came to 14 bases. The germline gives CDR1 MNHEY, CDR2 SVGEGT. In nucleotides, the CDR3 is TGTGCCAGCAGCGAGAGGAGAACCCATGAAAAACTGTTTTTT. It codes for CASSERRTHEKLFF.

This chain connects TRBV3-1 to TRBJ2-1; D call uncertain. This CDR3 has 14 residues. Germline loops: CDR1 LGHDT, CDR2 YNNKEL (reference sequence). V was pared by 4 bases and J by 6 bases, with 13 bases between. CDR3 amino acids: CASSPRSRTNEQFF. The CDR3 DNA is TGTGCCAGCAGCCCAAGGAGTCGAACCAATGAGCAGTTCTTC.

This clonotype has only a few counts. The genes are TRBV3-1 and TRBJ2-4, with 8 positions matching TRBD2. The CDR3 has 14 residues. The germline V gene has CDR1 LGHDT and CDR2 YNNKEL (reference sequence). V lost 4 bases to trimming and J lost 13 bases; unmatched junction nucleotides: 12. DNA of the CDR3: TGTGCCAGCAGCCTCGCGGGAGGTTGGGTGGAGCAGTACTTC. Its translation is CASSLAGGWVEQYF.

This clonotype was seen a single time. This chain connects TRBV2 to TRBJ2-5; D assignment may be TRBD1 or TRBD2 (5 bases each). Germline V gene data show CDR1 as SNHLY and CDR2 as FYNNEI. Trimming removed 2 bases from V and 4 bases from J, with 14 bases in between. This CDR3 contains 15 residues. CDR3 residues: CASSERASGGETQYF. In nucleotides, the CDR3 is TGTGCCAGCAGTGAAAGGGCTAGTGGGGGAGAGACCCAGTACTTC.

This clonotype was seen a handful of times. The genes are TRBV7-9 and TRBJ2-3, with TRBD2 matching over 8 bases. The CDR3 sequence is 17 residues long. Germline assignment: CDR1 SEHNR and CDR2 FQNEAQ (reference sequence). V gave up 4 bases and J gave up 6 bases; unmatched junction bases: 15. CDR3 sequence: CASSSGPGSGRKDTQYF. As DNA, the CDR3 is TGTGCCAGCAGCTCAGGCCCCGGGAGCGGGAGAAAGGATACGCAGTATTTT.

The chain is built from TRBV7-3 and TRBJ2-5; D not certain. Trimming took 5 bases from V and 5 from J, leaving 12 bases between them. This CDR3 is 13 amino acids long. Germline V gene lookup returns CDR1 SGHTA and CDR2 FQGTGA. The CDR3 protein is CASSPPLSETQYF. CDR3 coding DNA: TGTGCCAGCAGCCCACCCCTTTCGGAGACCCAGTACTTC.

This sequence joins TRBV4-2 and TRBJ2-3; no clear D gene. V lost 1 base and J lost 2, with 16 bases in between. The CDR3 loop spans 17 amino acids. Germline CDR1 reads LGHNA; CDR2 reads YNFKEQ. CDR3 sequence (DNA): TGTGCCAGCAGCCAAGCTCTGGGCCCCCAGAACACAGATACGCAGTATTTT. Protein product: CASSQALGPQNTDTQYF.

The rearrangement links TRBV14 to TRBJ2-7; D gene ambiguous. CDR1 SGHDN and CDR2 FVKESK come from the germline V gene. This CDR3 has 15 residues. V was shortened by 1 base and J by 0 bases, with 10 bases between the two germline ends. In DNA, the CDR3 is TGTGCCAGCAGCCAAGGCGTGGATGGCTCCTACGAGCAGTACTTC. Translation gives CASSQGVDGSYEQYF.

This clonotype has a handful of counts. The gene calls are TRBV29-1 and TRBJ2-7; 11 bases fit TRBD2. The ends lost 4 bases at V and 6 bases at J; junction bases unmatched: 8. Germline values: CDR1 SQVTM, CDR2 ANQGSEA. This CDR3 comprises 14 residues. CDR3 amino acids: CSVVSRLAGGEQYF. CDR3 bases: TGCAGCGTTGTATCGAGGCTAGCGGGAGGCGAGCAGTACTTC.

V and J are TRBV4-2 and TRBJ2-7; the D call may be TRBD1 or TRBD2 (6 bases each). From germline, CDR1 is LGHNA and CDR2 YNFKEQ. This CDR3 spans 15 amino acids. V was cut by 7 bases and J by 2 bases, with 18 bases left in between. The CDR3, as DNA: TGTGCCAGCACCGCATCTAGGGGGGTTACCTACGAGCAGTACTTC. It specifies CASTASRGVTYEQYF.

CDR3 sequence (DNA): TGTCCCGGGGGAGGCGCCGGGACAGGGGTATACAATGAGCAGTTCTTC. This gives the protein CPGGGAGTGVYNEQFF. This chain connects TRBV30 to TRBJ2-1; TRBD1 matches at 10 bases. This CDR3 spans 16 amino acids. Germline V gene sequence: CDR1 GTSNPN, CDR2 SVGIG (reference sequence).

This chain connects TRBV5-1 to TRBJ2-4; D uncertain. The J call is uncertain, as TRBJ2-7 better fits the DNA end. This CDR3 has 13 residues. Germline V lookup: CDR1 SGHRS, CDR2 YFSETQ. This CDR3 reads CASSFPQTYEQYF. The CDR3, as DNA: TGCGCCAGCAGCTTTCCACAAACCTACGAGCAGTACTTC.

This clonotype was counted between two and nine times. The CDR3 here is CSARAATDTQYF. CDR3 nucleotides: TGCAGTGCTAGAGCGGCGACAGATACGCAGTATTTT. The chain recombines TRBV20-1 with TRBJ2-3; no reliable D call. From germline, CDR1 is DFQATT and CDR2 SNEGSKA (reference sequence). V lost 1 base and J lost 3, with 5 bases in between. The CDR3 has 12 amino acids.

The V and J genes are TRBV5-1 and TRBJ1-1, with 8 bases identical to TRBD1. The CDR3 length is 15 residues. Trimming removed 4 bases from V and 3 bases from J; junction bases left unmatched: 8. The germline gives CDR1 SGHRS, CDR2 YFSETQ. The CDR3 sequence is CASSPGQGRYTEAFF. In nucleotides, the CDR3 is TGCGCCAGCAGCCCTGGACAGGGCCGATACACTGAAGCTTTCTTT. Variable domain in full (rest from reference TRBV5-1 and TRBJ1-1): KAGVTQTPRYLIKTRGQQVTLSCSPISGHRSVSWYQQTPGQGLQFLFEYFSETQRNKGNFPGRFSGRQFSNSRSEMNVSTLELGDSALYLCASSPGQGRYTEAFFGQGTRLTVV.

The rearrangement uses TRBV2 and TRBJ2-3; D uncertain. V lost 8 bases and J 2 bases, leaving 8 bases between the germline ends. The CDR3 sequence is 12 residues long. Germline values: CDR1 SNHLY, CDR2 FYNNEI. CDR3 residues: CASGGITDTQYF. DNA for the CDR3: TGTGCCAGCGGTGGTATCACAGATACGCAGTATTTT.

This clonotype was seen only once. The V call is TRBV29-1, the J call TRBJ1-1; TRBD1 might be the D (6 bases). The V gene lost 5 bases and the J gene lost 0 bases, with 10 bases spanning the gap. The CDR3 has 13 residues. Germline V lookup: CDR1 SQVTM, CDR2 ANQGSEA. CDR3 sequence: CSVTRGMNTEAFF. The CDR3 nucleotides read TGCAGCGTTACCAGGGGCATGAACACTGAAGCTTTCTTT.

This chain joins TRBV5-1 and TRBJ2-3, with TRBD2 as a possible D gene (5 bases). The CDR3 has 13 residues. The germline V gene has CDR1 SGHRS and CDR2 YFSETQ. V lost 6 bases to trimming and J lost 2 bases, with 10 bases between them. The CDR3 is CASMSGITDTQYF. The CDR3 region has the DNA TGCGCCAGCATGAGCGGAATCACAGATACGCAGTATTTT.

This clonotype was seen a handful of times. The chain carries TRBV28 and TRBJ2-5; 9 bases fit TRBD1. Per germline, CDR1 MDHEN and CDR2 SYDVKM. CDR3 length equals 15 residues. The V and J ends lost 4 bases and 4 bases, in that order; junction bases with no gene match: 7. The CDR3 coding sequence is TGTGCCAGCAGTTACCGACAGGGGGGTCGAGAGACCCAGTACTTC. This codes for CASSYRQGGRETQYF. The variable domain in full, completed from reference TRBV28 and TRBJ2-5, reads DVKVTQSSRYLVKRTGEKVFLECVQDMDHENMFWYRQDPGLGLRLIYFSYDVKMKEKGDIPEGYSVSREKKERFSLILESASTNQTSMYLCASSYRQGGRETQYFGPGTRLLVL.

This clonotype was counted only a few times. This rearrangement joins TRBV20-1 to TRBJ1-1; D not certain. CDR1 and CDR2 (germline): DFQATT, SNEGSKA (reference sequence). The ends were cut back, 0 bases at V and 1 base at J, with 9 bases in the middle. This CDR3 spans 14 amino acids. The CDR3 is CSARDAGSNTEAFF. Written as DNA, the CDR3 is TGCAGTGCTAGAGATGCGGGGTCGAACACTGAAGCTTTCTTT.

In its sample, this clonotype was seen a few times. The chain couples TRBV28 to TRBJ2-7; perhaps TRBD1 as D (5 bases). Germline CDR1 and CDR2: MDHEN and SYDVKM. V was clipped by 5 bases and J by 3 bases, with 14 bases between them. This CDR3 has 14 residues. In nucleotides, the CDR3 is TGTGCCAGCAGTCGCCCCGGACACTACTACGAGCAGTACTTC. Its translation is CASSRPGHYYEQYF.